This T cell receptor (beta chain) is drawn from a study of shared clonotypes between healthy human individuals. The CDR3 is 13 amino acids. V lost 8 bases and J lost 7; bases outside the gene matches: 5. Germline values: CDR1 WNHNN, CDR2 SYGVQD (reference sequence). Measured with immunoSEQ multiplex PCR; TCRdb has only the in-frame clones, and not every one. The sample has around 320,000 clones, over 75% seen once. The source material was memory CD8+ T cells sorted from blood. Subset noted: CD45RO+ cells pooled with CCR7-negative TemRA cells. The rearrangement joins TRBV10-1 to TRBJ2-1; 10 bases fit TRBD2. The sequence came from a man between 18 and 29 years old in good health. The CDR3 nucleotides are TGCGCCAGCTCTAGCGGGAGACTTAATGAGCAGTTCTTC. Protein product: CASSSGRLNEQFF.